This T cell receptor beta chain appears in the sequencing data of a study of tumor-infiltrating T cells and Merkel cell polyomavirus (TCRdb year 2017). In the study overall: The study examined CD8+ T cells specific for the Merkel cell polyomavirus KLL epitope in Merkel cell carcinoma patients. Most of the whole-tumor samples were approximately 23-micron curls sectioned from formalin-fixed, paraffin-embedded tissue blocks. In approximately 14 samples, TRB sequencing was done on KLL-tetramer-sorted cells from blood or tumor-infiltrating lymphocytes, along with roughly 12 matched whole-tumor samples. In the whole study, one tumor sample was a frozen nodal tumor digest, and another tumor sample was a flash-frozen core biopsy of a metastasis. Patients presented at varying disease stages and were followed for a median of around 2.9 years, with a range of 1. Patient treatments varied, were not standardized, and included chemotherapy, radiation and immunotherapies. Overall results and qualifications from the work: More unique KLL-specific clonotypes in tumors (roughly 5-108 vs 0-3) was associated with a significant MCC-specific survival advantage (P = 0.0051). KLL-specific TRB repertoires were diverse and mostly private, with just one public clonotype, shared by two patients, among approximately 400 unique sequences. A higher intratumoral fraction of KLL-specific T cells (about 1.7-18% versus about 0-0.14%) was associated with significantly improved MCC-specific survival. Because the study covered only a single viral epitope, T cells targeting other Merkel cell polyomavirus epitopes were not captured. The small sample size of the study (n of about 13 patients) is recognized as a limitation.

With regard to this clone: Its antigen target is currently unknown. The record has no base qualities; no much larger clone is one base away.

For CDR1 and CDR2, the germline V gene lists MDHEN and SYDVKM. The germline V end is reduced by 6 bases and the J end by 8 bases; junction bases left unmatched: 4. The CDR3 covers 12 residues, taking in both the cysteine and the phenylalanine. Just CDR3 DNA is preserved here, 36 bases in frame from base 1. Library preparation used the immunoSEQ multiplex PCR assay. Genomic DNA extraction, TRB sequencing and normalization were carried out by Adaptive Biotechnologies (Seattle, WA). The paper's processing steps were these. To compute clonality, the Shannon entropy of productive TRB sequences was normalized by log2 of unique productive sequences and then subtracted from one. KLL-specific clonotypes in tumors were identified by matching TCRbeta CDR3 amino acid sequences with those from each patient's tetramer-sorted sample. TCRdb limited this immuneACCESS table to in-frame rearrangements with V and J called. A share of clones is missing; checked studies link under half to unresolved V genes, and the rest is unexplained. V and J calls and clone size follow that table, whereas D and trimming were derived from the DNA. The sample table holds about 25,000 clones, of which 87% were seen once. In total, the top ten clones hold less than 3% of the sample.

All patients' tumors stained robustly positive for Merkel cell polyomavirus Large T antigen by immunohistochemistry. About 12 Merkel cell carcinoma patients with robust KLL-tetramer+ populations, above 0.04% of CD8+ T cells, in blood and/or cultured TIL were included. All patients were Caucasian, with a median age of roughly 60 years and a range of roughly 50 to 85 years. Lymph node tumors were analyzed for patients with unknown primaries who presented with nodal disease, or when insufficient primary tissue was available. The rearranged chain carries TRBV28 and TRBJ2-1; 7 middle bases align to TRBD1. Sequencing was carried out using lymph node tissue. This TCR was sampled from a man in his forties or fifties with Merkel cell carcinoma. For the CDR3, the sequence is CASRRGLDEQFF. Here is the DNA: TGTGCCAGCAGGAGGGGGCTTGATGAGCAGTTCTTC.